The clone carrying this T cell receptor beta chain came up many times. The antigen is undetermined. The sample originates from a study of CD8 T cells in ankylosing spondylitis. Points from the study as a whole: Blood from ankylosing spondylitis patients appeared to carry a characteristic roughly 8-variant TCR beta motif. Reportedly, significant enrichment of disease-linked clones occurred in matched ankylosing spondylitis synovial fluid.

Quantitative 5'-RACE with molecular barcodes produced the TCR beta libraries. TCRdb used MiXCR to reprocess the 5' RACE reads, holding one entry per CDR3 protein. The sample lists fewer than 250,000 distinct CDR3 sequences, approximately 10% occurring once. Germline CDR1 reads SGHRS; CDR2 reads YFSETQ. V dropped 3 bases and J dropped 6 bases, with 19 bases sitting between them. The CDR3 is 15 amino acids. Sequencing was carried out using blood, either unsorted or a sorted T cell fraction (not recorded which). This TCR was recovered from a male donor with ankylosing spondylitis or in good health (not recorded which). The V and J genes are TRBV5-1 and TRBJ2-7; the D gene is possibly TRBD1 (6 bases). CDR3 nucleotides: TGCGCCAGCAGCTCAGAACGGGCAGGGGAACTCGAGCAGTACTTC. Translation: CASSSERAGELEQYF.